The present T cell receptor beta chain was sequenced within a study of T cells expressing NK-cell markers. Looking at the study overall: In sorted CD3+CD56+NKG2C+, CD3+CD56+NKG2C- and CD3+CD56-NKG2C+ T cells, TCR beta repertoires were obtained. General study results and limits: In five or six donors, dominant CD3+CD56+NKG2C+ clonotypes ranked among the top 10 CD8+ clonotypes. Among several donors, these clonotypes also ranked first in the CD3+CD56-NKG2C+ fraction.

Concerning this clonotype: Its antigen is not identified.

CDR3 size: 16 residues. Germline loops: CDR1 SGDLS, CDR2 YYNGEE. 5'RACE template switching with UMIs produced the TCR beta cDNA. TCRdb reprocessed the 5' RACE reads and reports one entry per CDR3 protein, with no DNA. Found here are about 550,000 distinct CDR3 sequences; the top ten clones hold around 4%. The chain has TRBV9 and TRBJ2-1; TCRdb reports TRBD2, a call that lacks DNA to check it against. The sequenced sample was blood T cells: a sorted CD56 or NKG2C T cell subset, CD4+ or CD8+ T cells, or bulk PBMC T cells (not recorded which). The sequence was obtained from a man aged 18 to 30 in good health. CDR3 loop: CASSSLAGVRYNEQFF.